Described below is a single T cell receptor (beta chain) sequence and its context. The data stem from a study of blood T cell repertoires in COVID-19. Assay: immunoSEQ multiplex PCR; the TCRdb copy retains only in-frame clones and omits some. The profile covers approximately 130,000 clones, with around 87% appearing a single time and about 2.5% taken by the ten largest. CDR3 length: 13 amino acids. V was clipped by 2 bases and J by 2 bases, with 6 bases between them. The J gene is TRBJ1-1, the V gene TRBV23-1; D gene uncertain. TRBV23-1 is sorted into the ORF group, with uncertain function. The source is a man aged 45-60 years with active COVID-19. Sequencing input: peripheral blood. The CDR3 is CASSQRGNTEAFF. The CDR3 DNA reads as TGCGCCAGCAGTCAAAGAGGTAACACTGAAGCTTTCTTT.